This TCR beta chain was found in a study of identical twins. cDNA carried unique molecular identifiers, and a universal primer site was added by template switching. TCRdb analysed the 5' RACE reads with MiXCR anew, one entry per CDR3 protein. Here the sample spans hundreds of thousands of distinct CDR3 sequences, around 8.6% being singletons. Study-level findings and limits: Invariant T cells like MAIT and iNKT could partly confound the zero-insertion analyses. The more abundant beta clonotypes in cord blood had fewer insertions, and memory repertoires did not show this. The study drew conclusions from cross-sectional statistical analysis, not from following the same donors.

This clonotype was seen more than once but under ten times. As yet, its antigen is unknown. Separately, the same data were catalogued under a study of yellow fever vaccine responses in identical twins.

This receptor was obtained from a woman between 18 and 29 years old in good health. The source material was PBMCs.

CDR3 region: CASSLDFAGGYEQYF. As DNA, the CDR3 is TGTGCCAGCAGCTTAGATTTCGCAGGAGGCTACGAGCAGTACTTC. The V and J genes are TRBV7-8 and TRBJ2-7; a weak D match, TRBD2 (5 bases). Germline V gene data show CDR1 as SGHVS and CDR2 as FQNEAQ. The CDR3 length is 15 residues. With 1 base removed from V and 3 bases from J, the gap between germline ends came to 13 bases. Using reference TRBV7-8 and TRBJ2-7 for the parts outside the CDR3, the full variable domain is GAGVSQSPRYKVAKRGQDVALRCDPISGHVSLFWYQQALGQGPEFLTYFQNEAQLDKSGLPSDRFFAERPEGSVSTLKIQRTQQEDSAVYLCASSLDFAGGYEQYFGPGTRLTVT.